This T cell receptor beta chain was retrieved from a study of blood T cell repertoires in COVID-19 (dated by TCRdb to 2020 to 2022). With regard to the full study: Collaborator samples came from the United States, Italy and Spain and covered acute and convalescent phases of COVID-19. The prospective study material was composed of cDNA or gDNA derived from T cells, B-cell-depleted T cells, or PBMCs. Subjects who had been exposed to COVID-19, were actively infected with it, or had recovered from it provided the deeply sampled blood TCRbeta repertoires that made up the dataset. The repertoires were released in a freely available public database intended as a resource for research on the immune response to SARS-CoV-2. Samples were obtained from the ongoing ImmuneRACE study (first 160 participants) and from roughly 1,300 subjects provided by 6 global collaborators. The sample metadata nearly always contained a de-identified subject ID, COVID-19 status, age in years and sex. HLA class I and class II types, where available, came from metadata supplied by the sample provider rather than from assay-based typing.

What the study reported, not specific to this receptor: The amount of clinical and demographic metadata varied by source and participant and was provided uncurated.

TCRbeta CDR3 regions were amplified from genomic DNA using the immunoSEQ Assay, a bias-controlled multiplex PCR. The original pipeline was this. Nucleated cell counts per sample were estimated from amplification of reference gene primers within the assay. To quantify the absolute abundance of each unique TCRbeta CDR3 rearrangement, sequence reads were collapsed and filtered. For each sample, productive Simpson clonality was calculated as the square root of Simpson's diversity index across productive rearrangements. The source is immuneACCESS, and TCRdb retained only in-frame sequences with V and J called. Part of the clones is not carried over; for the studies checked, unresolved V genes explain less than half of this, and the remainder is unexplained. V, J and clone size reflect that table, while D and trimming were determined from the DNA. The sample table holds under 250,000 clones, of which roughly 80% were seen once. Jointly, the top ten make up 7.2% of the sample.

Points on this clone: What antigen it recognizes has not been identified. No clone much larger than this one lies a single base away; base qualities are absent. The same CDR3 is also encoded by other DNA sequences in this sample.

Each collaborating institution followed its own protocols to collect whole blood in K2EDTA tubes. For TCRbeta analysis, collaborators shipped samples in one of three forms: frozen whole blood, isolated PBMCs, or DNA extracted from either of those sample types. CDR1 and CDR2 were assigned from the germline V gene as KGHSH and LQKENI. The CDR3 measures 14 amino acids from cysteine to phenylalanine. This entry keeps only the CDR3 DNA: 42 bases, framed from base 1. Trimming removed 2 bases from V and 0 bases from J, leaving 5 bases between the germline ends. The receptor comes from a woman in her 70s with acute or convalescent COVID-19. Material: peripheral blood. Recombination joined TRBV18 with TRBJ1-3, and the D gene may be TRBD1, 5 bases matching. Here is the DNA: TGTGCCAGCTCACCAGACAGCTCTGGAAACACCATATATTTT. This translates into CASSPDSSGNTIYF.